This record looks at one T cell receptor (beta chain) sequence and its context. A junction end diverges from the germline sequence, so it may reflect a read error. Under the authors' procedure: How many nucleated cells were present was estimated from reference gene primer amplification. Profiling relied on immunoSEQ multiplex PCR, and the TCRdb table lists in-frame clones only, not all of them. The D gene and trimming were derived from the DNA, and the V and J assignments and clone size from that table. Of approximately 75,000 clones listed, around 89% were seen once; the top ten hold about 0.56%. The data were taken from a study of blood T cell repertoires in COVID-19. Across the whole study: The samples span acute and convalescent COVID-19 from the United States, Italy and Spain. T cells, B-cell-depleted T cells, or PBMCs provided the cDNA or gDNA that served as material.

The CDR3 runs to 14 residues. The germline V gene has CDR1 SEHNR and CDR2 FQNEAQ (reference sequence). The V and J genes are TRBV7-9 and TRBJ1-1, with D tentatively TRBD1 (6 bases). The source of this sequence is a man in his sixties with acute or convalescent COVID-19. The sequenced sample consisted of peripheral blood. The CDR3 sequence: CASSKGGVKTEAFF. The CDR3 bases are TGTGCCAGCAGCAAAGGGGGGGTGAAAACTGAAGCTTTCTTT.